The T cell receptor beta chain described here comes from a study of early T cells in non-severe SARS-CoV-2 infection. Whole-study findings and limits: VDJdb-based matching was biased toward anti-spike CD8 responses and missed private and CD4 specificities.

The CDR3 length is 17 residues. CDR1 and CDR2 (germline): LGHDT, YNNKEL (reference sequence). Unmatched junction bases numbered 9, after V lost 3 bases and J lost 2 bases. This clonotype came up a few times. Its cognate antigen is unknown. Unique molecular identifiers were attached to individual cDNA molecules. In TCRdb, the 5' RACE reads were re-called with MiXCR into one record per CDR3 protein. There are about 80,000 distinct CDR3 sequences in the sample; more than 7.5% occur only once, and 4.8% lies in the top ten. The source material was whole blood. The V and J genes are TRBV3-1 and TRBJ2-2; 7 nucleotides match TRBD2. The TCR sequence derives from an adult who was a healthcare worker with PCR-confirmed SARS-CoV-2 infection or an uninfected control (not recorded which). CDR3 DNA: TGTGCCAGCAGCCACCACCTCGGGACTACTAACACCGGGGAGCTGTTTTTT. Its translation is CASSHHLGTTNTGELFF.